One T cell receptor beta chain is described in this entry. The antigen is not known. This entry belongs to a study of T cell responses to AZD1222 COVID-19 vaccine. Only in-frame clones appear in the TCRdb table, and some are missing; sequencing was by immunoSEQ multiplex PCR. The sample lists about 190,000 clones, around nine tenths occurring once. Findings and limits, study-wide: The study found Spike-specific TCR breadth and depth rose after two AZD1222 doses. Donors were chiefly white British, with a greater number of females, and clonal diversity was perhaps underestimated.

The receptor comes from an adult who received the MenACWY meningococcal vaccine as a control. The sequencing used peripheral blood, collected 28 days after the second dose of the MenACWY control vaccine.

The CDR3 coding sequence is TGTGCCAGCAGCACCTCGACAGGGATCGGGGAGCTGTTTTTT. The encoded protein is CASSTSTGIGELFF. This chain uses TRBV3-1 (or the pseudogene TRBV3-2) with TRBJ2-2; 7 bases line up with TRBD1. CDR1 and CDR2 from the germline V gene are LGHDT and YNNKEL (reference sequence). V shed 5 bases, J shed 7 bases, and the junction held 7 bases outside the gene matches. The CDR3 loop spans 14 amino acids.